The clone carrying this TCR beta chain appeared many times. The target antigen is unknown. This sample is drawn from a study of T-cell reconstitution after alpha-beta-depleted transplantation in children. Whole-study results and caveats: Newly produced T cells mostly provided counts and TCRbeta diversity after one year, as hyperexpanded clones declined. Reportedly, roughly two months post-transplant, alpha-beta T cells arose from several hundred expanded graft clones. At day 60, the high TCRbeta diversity found in some patients originated from recipient T cells and thymic progenitors that had survived.

Researchers prepared the TCRbeta library using unique molecular identifiers, the study reports. From the PCR reads, TCRdb called clonotypes with MiXCR, one entry per CDR3 protein. The repertoire holds over 150,000 distinct CDR3 sequences, with roughly 6.5% as singletons. Germline lookup yields CDR1 SGHVS and CDR2 FQNEAQ. The CDR3 is 16 amino acids. V lost 1 base and J lost 1, with 12 bases in between. The sequencing here drew on PBMCs, taken before TCRalphabeta/CD19-depleted stem cell transplant. The chain is built from TRBV7-8 and TRBJ2-3; the D is unclear. This receptor was obtained from a girl under three years old with combined immunodeficiency, due to receive a stem cell transplant. As DNA, the CDR3 is TGTGCCAGCAGCTTAGGGTTCCTTAGGGGCACAGATACGCAGTATTTT. Translated: CASSLGFLRGTDTQYF.